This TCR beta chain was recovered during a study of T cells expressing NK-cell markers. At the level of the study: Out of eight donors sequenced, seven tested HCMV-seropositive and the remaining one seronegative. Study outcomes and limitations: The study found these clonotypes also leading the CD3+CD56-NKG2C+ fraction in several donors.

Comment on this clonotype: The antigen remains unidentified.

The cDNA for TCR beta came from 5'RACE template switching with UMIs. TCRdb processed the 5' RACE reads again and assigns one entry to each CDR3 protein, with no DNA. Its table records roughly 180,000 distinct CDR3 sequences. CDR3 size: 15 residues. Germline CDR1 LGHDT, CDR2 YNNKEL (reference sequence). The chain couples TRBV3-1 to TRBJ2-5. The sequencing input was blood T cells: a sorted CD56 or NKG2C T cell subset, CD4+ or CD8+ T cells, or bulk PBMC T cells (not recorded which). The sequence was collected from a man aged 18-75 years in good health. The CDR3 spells CASSQEGLSWETQYF.